The 28 T cell receptor beta chains presented below share a single source sample, sequenced in a study of shared clonotypes between healthy human individuals. The table came from immunoSEQ multiplex PCR; TCRdb's copy has only in-frame clones and leaves some out. The repertoire holds millions of clones, with about 95% as singletons. The sample taken for sequencing was naive CD4+ T cells sorted from blood. Described subset: CD45RA+ positively selected. All receptors come from a man in his late teens or twenties in good health.

This chain connects TRBV9 to TRBJ1-2, with 7 bases identical to TRBD1. Trimming removed 2 bases from V and 6 bases from J; junction bases left unmatched: 16. Looked up from germline, CDR1 is SGDLS and CDR2 is YYNGEE. This CDR3 contains 17 residues. For the CDR3, the DNA is TGTGCCAGCAGCGTGGGGCCCAACCCGACAGGGACTGATGGCTACACCTTC. Translating gives CASSVGPNPTGTDGYTF.

The rearrangement joins TRBV7-2 to TRBJ2-3; D uncertain. The CDR3 has 16 residues. The V gene lost 0 bases and the J gene lost 6 bases, with 16 bases spanning the gap. Germline assignment: CDR1 SGHTA and CDR2 FQGNSA. CDR3 bases: TGTGCCAGCAGCTTAGCTACGGGTTCATCACATGATACGCAGTATTTT. Its translation: CASSLATGSSHDTQYF.

CDR3 protein: CASSHDRSAYGYTF. The CDR3, as DNA: TGTGCCAGCTCACACGACAGGAGCGCCTATGGCTACACCTTC. The gene calls are TRBV18 and TRBJ1-2, with a weak D call TRBD1 (6 bases). Germline V gene lookup returns CDR1 KGHSH and CDR2 LQKENI. The CDR3 length is 14 residues. Trimming left V 4 bases short and J 4 bases short, with 13 bases between.

The rearrangement uses TRBV19 and TRBJ1-2; D is unresolved. CDR1 LNHDA and CDR2 SQIVND come from the germline V gene (reference sequence). Deletions cut 6 bases from V and 4 bases from J, with 15 bases between. CDR3 length equals 14 residues. This chain's CDR3 is CASRGRFGIYGYTF. The CDR3 DNA reads as TGTGCCAGTAGAGGTCGCTTCGGTATCTATGGCTACACCTTC.

This chain links TRBV2 with TRBJ1-1; D is unresolved. Germline CDR1 is SNHLY and CDR2 is FYNNEI. The CDR3 consists of 11 residues. V lost 7 bases and J lost 7, with 10 bases in between. The CDR3 sequence: CASTLRVEAFF. CDR3 DNA sequence: TGTGCCAGCACCTTACGCGTTGAAGCTTTCTTT.

V usage is TRBV19 and J usage is TRBJ1-1; TRBD1 agrees at 7 bases. Germline CDR1 reads LNHDA; CDR2 reads SQIVND (reference sequence). The ends lost 2 bases at V and 1 base at J; junction bases unmatched: 4. CDR3 length: 15 residues. CDR3 sequence reads: CASSIPDRANTEAFF. The CDR3 nucleotides are TGTGCCAGTAGTATACCCGACAGGGCGAACACTGAAGCTTTCTTT. The full variable domain, in which reference TRBV19 and TRBJ1-1 provide the parts outside the CDR3, is DGGITQSPKYLFRKEGQNVTLSCEQNLNHDAMYWYRQDPGQGLRLIYYSQIVNDFQKGDIAEGYSVSREKKESFPLTVTSAQKNPTAFYLCASSIPDRANTEAFFGQGTRLTVV.

The rearrangement links TRBV10-1 to TRBJ1-1; no clear D gene. V lost 2 bases, J lost 4 bases, and 5 bases lay in between. The CDR3 is made up of 12 amino acids. The germline gives CDR1 WNHNN, CDR2 SYGVQD (reference sequence). DNA of the CDR3: TGCGCCAGCAGTGAGCCGGTCACTGAAGCTTTCTTT. Translating gives CASSEPVTEAFF.

About this clone itself: Other DNA sequences in the sample encode the same CDR3. The chain has TRBV20-1 and TRBJ2-7; D gene uncertain. The V and J ends lost 1 base and 4 bases respectively, with 5 bases between them. CDR1 is DFQATT, CDR2 SNEGSKA, per germline (reference sequence). The CDR3 contains 11 residues. In DNA, the CDR3 is TGCAGTGCTAGAGGTAGGTACGAGCAGTACTTC. It yields the protein CSARGRYEQYF.

This CDR3 reads CASQFREANEQFF. The CDR3 nucleotides read TGTGCCAGCCAATTCCGGGAGGCAAATGAGCAGTTCTTC. The chain combines TRBV2 with TRBJ2-1; 7 positions agree with TRBD2. CDR1 and CDR2 from the germline V gene are SNHLY and FYNNEI. The CDR3 has 13 residues. The V gene end was trimmed by 8 bases and the J gene end by 7 bases; junction bases not matched to a gene: 8.

The chain is built from TRBV7-8 and TRBJ2-3, with TRBD1 matching 10 bases. Germline trimming cut 2 bases from V and 2 bases from J; bases unmatched to any gene: 7. The CDR3 contains 17 residues. Germline V CDR1 and CDR2: SGHVS, FQNEAQ. The CDR3 nucleotides are TGTGCCAGCAGCTTACAAGGACAGGGGGGAAACACAGATACGCAGTATTTT. Its translation: CASSLQGQGGNTDTQYF.

The rearrangement uses TRBV10-3 and TRBJ1-6; possible D gene TRBD1, 6 bases. Germline V gives CDR1 ENHRY, CDR2 SYGVKD. Between the trimmed V and J ends, which lost 10 bases and 5 bases, there was a span of 15 bases. The CDR3 runs to 14 residues. The CDR3 nucleotides are TGTGCCACGGCGGGGGGGGCGGATAATTCACCCCTCCACTTT. It yields the protein CATAGGADNSPLHF.

The chain is built from TRBV18 and TRBJ2-2; perhaps TRBD2 as D (6 bases). The CDR3 sequence is 14 residues long. V lost 3 bases to trimming and J lost 6 bases, with 11 bases between them. Germline values: CDR1 KGHSH, CDR2 LQKENI. This CDR3 is CASSPLTSSGELFF. Written as DNA, the CDR3 is TGTGCCAGCTCACCCCTGACTAGTTCCGGGGAGCTGTTTTTT.

This clone was observed a handful of times. The chain joins TRBV5-1 to TRBJ2-5; 9 bases align to TRBD1. This CDR3 contains 16 residues. Germline assignment: CDR1 SGHRS and CDR2 YFSETQ. V lost 6 bases and J lost 1; bases outside the gene matches: 10. The chain's CDR3 is CASNTLGQGAQETQYF. The CDR3 nucleotides are TGCGCCAGCAACACATTGGGACAGGGAGCCCAAGAGACCCAGTACTTC.

A single count supports this clone. The chain links TRBV2 to TRBJ2-5, with TRBD2 matching 7 bases. The V and J ends lost 2 bases and 0 bases, in that order; junction bases with no gene match: 3. Germline V gene sequence: CDR1 SNHLY, CDR2 FYNNEI. CDR3 length: 15 residues. Written as DNA, the CDR3 is TGTGCCAGCAGTGAAAACGGGGGGTACCAAGAGACCCAGTACTTC. Residues: CASSENGGYQETQYF.

V is TRBV7-2 and J is TRBJ2-1; D may be TRBD2 (5 bases). Trimming took off 5 bases at V and 9 bases at J, with 11 bases between the two ends. Germline CDR1 SGHTA, CDR2 FQGNSA. The CDR3 is 12 residues long. The CDR3 loop is CASSLLVGEQFF. For the CDR3, the DNA is TGTGCCAGCAGCCTACTAGTCGGTGAGCAGTTCTTC.

With respect to this clone: Additional DNA sequences in this sample encode the identical CDR3. The CDR3, as DNA: TGTGCCAGCTCCCCATCTGTCAGCTCCTACGAGCAGTACTTC. Protein sequence: CASSPSVSSYEQYF. The J gene is TRBJ2-7, the V gene TRBV18; D uncertain. This CDR3 contains 14 residues. The germline CDR1 and CDR2 sequences are KGHSH and LQKENI. Trimming cost V 6 bases and J 0 bases, with 12 bases left between them.

Notes on this clone: The sample contains more than one DNA sequence encoding this CDR3. The chain recombines TRBV29-1 with TRBJ2-4, with 7 bases aligning to TRBD1. The CDR3 has 14 amino acids. Germline assignment: CDR1 SQVTM and CDR2 ANQGSEA. Unmatched junction bases numbered 5, after V lost 6 bases and J lost 0 bases. CDR3 sequence (DNA): TGCAGCGTGGGGGACAGACTAGCCAAAAACATTCAGTACTTC. Amino acids: CSVGDRLAKNIQYF. Filled out from reference TRBV29-1 and TRBJ2-4, the complete variable domain reads SAVISQKPSRDICQRGTSLTIQCQVDSQVTMMFWYRQQPGQSLTLIATANQGSEATYESGFVIDKFPISRPNLTFSTLTVSNMSPEDSSIYLCSVGDRLAKNIQYFGAGTRLSVL.

The J gene is TRBJ1-1, the V gene TRBV6-5; 9 bases align to TRBD1. V gave up 6 bases and J gave up 10 bases; unmatched junction bases: 12. The CDR3 loop spans 14 amino acids. Germline V gives CDR1 MNHEY, CDR2 SVGAGI. CDR3 in DNA: TGTGCCAGCAGGGCGGACAGGGGCTCGGAGGTAGCTTTCTTT. Protein sequence: CASRADRGSEVAFF.

The gene calls are TRBV4-1 and TRBJ2-3; 11 bases fit TRBD1. This CDR3 has 17 residues. Germline CDR1 and CDR2: MGHRA and YSYEKL. V shed 4 bases and J 2 bases; nucleotides not matched to a gene: 8. The chain's CDR3 is CASSPLGTGGFTDTQYF. The CDR3 DNA reads as TGCGCCAGCAGCCCTCTCGGGACAGGGGGTTTCACAGATACGCAGTATTTT.

CDR3 sequence (DNA): TGCGCCAGCCGTCGAGTGTTTTCAGTCACTGAAGCTTTCTTT. This gives the protein CASRRVFSVTEAFF. V gene TRBV4-1 combines with J gene TRBJ1-1; D is undetermined. The CDR3 consists of 14 residues. The germline CDR1 and CDR2 sequences are MGHRA and YSYEKL. Trimming removed 8 bases at V and 4 bases at J, with 17 bases between.

Comments on this clone: Other nucleotide sequences in the sample specify the same CDR3. The rearrangement uses TRBV5-6 and TRBJ1-5; unclear D gene. Germline V lookup: CDR1 SGHDT, CDR2 YYEEEE. Trimming shortened V by 0 bases and J by 2 bases, and 6 bases separated the two germline ends. The CDR3 consists of 14 residues. The CDR3 region has the DNA TGTGCCAGCAGCTTGGTCGGAGGCAATCAGCCCCAGCATTTT. It codes for CASSLVGGNQPQHF. Full variable domain (outside the CDR3, taken from reference TRBV5-6 and TRBJ1-5): DAGVTQSPTHLIKTRGQQVTLRCSPKSGHDTVSWYQQALGQGPQFIFQYYEEEERQRGNFPDRFSGHQFPNYSSELNVNALLLGDSALYLCASSLVGGNQPQHFGDGTRLSIL.

This rearrangement joins TRBV18 to TRBJ2-7; tentatively, D is TRBD2 (6 bases). CDR3 length: 12 amino acids. The germline gives CDR1 KGHSH, CDR2 LQKENI. The V and J ends lost 2 bases and 6 bases respectively, with 8 bases between them. The CDR3: CASSPRDSEQYF. The CDR3 DNA reads TGTGCCAGCTCACCAAGGGACTCCGAGCAGTACTTC.

For this clone: Other DNA sequences within the sample encode an identical CDR3. This rearrangement joins TRBV5-4 to TRBJ1-4; 9 bases align to TRBD1. The V gene's germline CDR1 is SGHNT and CDR2 YYREEE (reference sequence). CDR3 length: 14 residues. J gave up 6 bases and V 4 bases, and 4 bases lay outside the gene matches. CDR3 sequence (DNA): TGTGCCAGCAGCCGTACAGGGGGCGATGAAAAACTGTTTTTT. As protein: CASSRTGGDEKLFF.

The rearrangement uses TRBV18 and TRBJ2-5, with D perhaps matching TRBD1 (6 bases). The CDR3 extends over 15 amino acids. V was shortened by 6 bases and J by 0 bases, with 14 bases between the two germline ends. Germline CDR1 KGHSH, CDR2 LQKENI. The CDR3 reads CASSYRDLDQETQYF. In nucleotides, the CDR3 is TGTGCCAGCTCGTACAGGGATTTGGACCAAGAGACCCAGTACTTC.

The chain is built from TRBV5-1 and TRBJ1-3; no firm D call. CDR3 size: 13 residues. Germline lookup yields CDR1 SGHRS and CDR2 YFSETQ. V shed 7 bases and J shed 4 bases, with 12 bases lying between them. For the CDR3, the DNA is TGCGCCAGCCGCTATGAGACAGGAAACACCATATATTTT. Protein sequence: CASRYETGNTIYF. Based on the CDR3 plus reference TRBV5-1 and TRBJ1-3, the full variable domain is KAGVTQTPRYLIKTRGQQVTLSCSPISGHRSVSWYQQTPGQGLQFLFEYFSETQRNKGNFPGRFSGRQFSNSRSEMNVSTLELGDSALYLCASRYETGNTIYFGEGSWLTVV.

The chain links TRBV6-6 to TRBJ2-2; D uncertain. CDR1 MNHNY and CDR2 SVGAGI come from the germline V gene (reference sequence). Trimming took 6 bases from V and 8 from J, leaving 13 bases between them. This CDR3 comprises 13 residues. CDR3 sequence (DNA): TGTGCCAGCAGCTCAGTTATGACTGGGGAGCTGTTTTTT. Translating gives CASSSVMTGELFF.

The chain couples TRBV20-1 to TRBJ2-3; D is ambiguous. The CDR3 length is 11 residues. The germline gives CDR1 DFQATT, CDR2 SNEGSKA (reference sequence). V lost 5 bases, J lost 3 bases, and 6 bases lay in between. CDR3 residues: CSAGVTDTQYF. The CDR3, as DNA: TGCAGTGCTGGGGTAACAGATACGCAGTATTTT.

V is TRBV5-4 and J is TRBJ1-1, with D maybe TRBD1 (5 bases). This CDR3 region has 15 residues. CDR1 SGHNT and CDR2 YYREEE come from the germline V gene (reference sequence). V was clipped by 6 bases and J by 0 bases, with 15 bases between them. The CDR3 is CASNRDPQMNTEAFF. The CDR3 DNA reads TGTGCCAGCAACCGGGACCCCCAAATGAACACTGAAGCTTTCTTT.